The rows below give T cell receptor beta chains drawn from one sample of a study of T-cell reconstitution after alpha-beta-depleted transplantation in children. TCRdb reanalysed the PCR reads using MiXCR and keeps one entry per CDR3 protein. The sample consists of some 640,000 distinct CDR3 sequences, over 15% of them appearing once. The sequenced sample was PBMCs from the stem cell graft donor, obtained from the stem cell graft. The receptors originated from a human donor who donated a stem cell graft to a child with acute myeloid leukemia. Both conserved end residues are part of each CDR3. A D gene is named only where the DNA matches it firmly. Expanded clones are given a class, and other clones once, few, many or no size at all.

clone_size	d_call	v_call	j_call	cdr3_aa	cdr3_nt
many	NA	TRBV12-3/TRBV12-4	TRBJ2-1	CASTASGRNEQFF	TGTGCCAGCACCGCGTCAGGGAGGAATGAGCAGTTCTTC
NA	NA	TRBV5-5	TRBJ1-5	CASSPDGQGLQPQRF	TGTGCCAGCAGCCCCGACGGGCAGGGACTTCAGCCCCAGCGTTTT
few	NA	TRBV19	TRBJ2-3	CASSIDRGDTQYF	TGTGCCAGTAGTATAGATCGAGGAGATACGCAGTATTTT
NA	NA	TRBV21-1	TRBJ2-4	CASSKGVGVQIQYF	TGTGCCAGCAGCAAGGGGGTAGGGGTCCAGATTCAGTACTTC
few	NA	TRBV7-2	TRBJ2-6	CASSLYDRANGANVLTF	TGTGCCAGCAGCTTGTATGATCGAGCTAATGGGGCCAACGTCCTGACTTTC
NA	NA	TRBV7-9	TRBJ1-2	CASTGGAYGYTF	TGTGCCAGCACTGGGGGGGCCTATGGCTACACCTTC
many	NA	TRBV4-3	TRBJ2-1	CASSRGIRASNNEQFF	TGCGCCAGCAGCCGGGGAATCCGGGCAAGTAACAATGAGCAGTTCTTC
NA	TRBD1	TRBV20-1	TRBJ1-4	CSAPQRTGPNNEKLFF	TGCAGTGCCCCGCAGAGGACAGGGCCTAATAATGAAAAACTGTTTTTT
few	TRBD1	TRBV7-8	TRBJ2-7	CASSLEQGLSYEQYF	TGTGCCAGCAGCTTAGAACAGGGGCTCTCCTACGAGCAGTACTTC
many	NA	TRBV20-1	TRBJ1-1	CSARDRNKNTEAFF	TGCAGTGCTAGAGATCGGAATAAGAACACTGAAGCTTTCTTT